This entry lists 13 T cell receptor beta chains sequenced from one sample in a study of identical twins. TCRdb processed the 5' RACE reads anew with MiXCR; each CDR3 protein has one entry. This table has roughly 700,000 distinct CDR3 sequences, 8.5% to 9% appearing once. The same sample was also used in a study of yellow fever vaccine responses in identical twins.

Sequencing used PBMCs. Source of these receptors: a woman aged 18 to 35 in good health.

This clonotype was observed a few times. V usage is TRBV28 and J usage is TRBJ2-2; D is unclear. CDR1 MDHEN and CDR2 SYDVKM come from the germline V gene. The CDR3 has 14 residues. The V end lost 3 bases, the J end lost 1 base, and 6 bases lay between the germline ends. CDR3 DNA: TGTGCCAGCAGTTTTAGCAGGAACACCGGGGAGCTGTTTTTT. Translating gives CASSFSRNTGELFF. Variable domain in full (rest from reference TRBV28 and TRBJ2-2): DVKVTQSSRYLVKRTGEKVFLECVQDMDHENMFWYRQDPGLGLRLIYFSYDVKMKEKGDIPEGYSVSREKKERFSLILESASTNQTSMYLCASSFSRNTGELFFGEGSRLTVL.

The chain couples TRBV18 to TRBJ2-5; 7 nucleotides align to TRBD1. The CDR3 loop spans 15 amino acids. Germline CDR1 and CDR2: KGHSH and LQKENI. The V and J ends lost 3 bases and 3 bases, in that order; junction bases with no gene match: 7. The CDR3 spells CASSPQGQKKETQYF. CDR3 coding DNA: TGTGCCAGCTCACCCCAGGGACAGAAGAAAGAGACCCAGTACTTC.

In this sample, this clonotype turned up a few times. The V gene is TRBV12-3 or TRBV12-4, the J gene TRBJ2-3; D is undetermined. The V gene lost 3 bases and the J gene lost 0 bases, with 7 bases spanning the gap. The CDR3 runs 14 residues. The CDR3: CASSFPASTDTQYF. The CDR3 nucleotides are TGTGCCAGCAGTTTCCCGGCTAGCACAGATACGCAGTATTTT.

This chain uses TRBV5-1 with TRBJ2-7; the D gene could be TRBD1 or TRBD2 (5 bases each). The germline V gene encodes CDR1 SGHRS and CDR2 YFSETQ. Trimming shortened V by 0 bases and J by 5 bases, and 12 bases separated the two germline ends. This CDR3 contains 14 residues. The CDR3 DNA is TGCGCCAGCAGCTTGGGGCGTGTGGGGGACGAGCAGTACTTC. It codes for CASSLGRVGDEQYF.

This clonotype was seen only a few times. The V call is TRBV7-9, the J call TRBJ2-7; weak D call: TRBD1 (6 bases). Trimming took off 5 bases at V and 3 bases at J, with 23 bases between the two ends. This CDR3 is 17 amino acids long. In germline, CDR1 is SEHNR, CDR2 FQNEAQ (reference sequence). The CDR3 DNA is TGTGCCAGCAGCCCTTATAGGACAGCAAGTCTATTCTACGAGCAGTACTTC. It is translated as CASSPYRTASLFYEQYF.

CDR3 protein: CASGIQGGWQFF. The CDR3 coding sequence is TGCGCCAGCGGAATCCAGGGTGGCTGGCAGTTCTTC. This chain links TRBV10-1 with TRBJ2-1, with a weak D call TRBD1 (5 bases). Looked up from germline, CDR1 is WNHNN and CDR2 is SYGVQD (reference sequence). There are 12 residues in the CDR3. V lost 8 bases and J lost 12, with 17 bases in between.

This chain joins TRBV29-1 and TRBJ2-1; 13 bases map to TRBD2. CDR1 SQVTM and CDR2 ANQGSEA come from the germline V gene. This CDR3 spans 17 amino acids. V shed 1 base and J 10 bases; nucleotides not matched to a gene: 13. CDR3 sequence reads: CSVEGGRLAGGPYEQFF. The CDR3 nucleotides are TGCAGCGTTGAAGGGGGGAGACTAGCGGGAGGCCCATACGAGCAGTTCTTC.

Only a few counts were recorded for this clonotype. The gene calls are TRBV20-1 and TRBJ2-1; D not resolved. The germline V gene encodes CDR1 DFQATT and CDR2 SNEGSKA (reference sequence). CDR3 length equals 8 residues. Trimming left V 6 bases short and J 10 bases short, with 4 bases between. This CDR3 is CSAGEQFF. The CDR3 coding sequence is TGCAGTGCGGGGGAGCAGTTCTTC.

This chain links TRBV12-3 or TRBV12-4 with TRBJ2-1, with TRBD1 matching 7 bases. The CDR3 loop spans 14 amino acids. Trimming took 3 bases from V and 9 from J; bases not matched to a gene: 8. Here the CDR3 DNA reads TGTGCCAGCAGTTTCCTAACTAGGGACAGTGAGCAGTTCTTC. It translates to CASSFLTRDSEQFF.

Many counts were recorded for this clonotype. The V and J genes are TRBV29-1 and TRBJ2-4; maybe TRBD2 (5 bases). From germline, CDR1 is SQVTM and CDR2 ANQGSEA. The V end was cut by 7 bases, the J end by 1 base, with 23 bases between. The CDR3 totals 17 residues. CDR3 region: CSASDLLGDGAKNIQYF. CDR3 in DNA: TGCAGCGCCAGTGACCTCTTGGGAGACGGGGCCAAAAACATTCAGTACTTC.

This clonotype was seen only a few times. This chain links TRBV10-3 with TRBJ2-3; TRBD1 matches 7 bases. Germline loops: CDR1 ENHRY, CDR2 SYGVKD. The CDR3 extends over 15 amino acids. V dropped 5 bases and J dropped 4; count of bases not matched to a gene: 9. The CDR3 DNA is TGTGCCATCAGTCCGGGACAGAGAAGCCCAGATACGCAGTATTTT. Its translation is CAISPGQRSPDTQYF.

Turning to this clonotype: Just one base apart from a much larger clone, this may be a read error. The genes are TRBV29-1 and TRBJ1-2; the D is unclear. Germline V CDR1 and CDR2: SQVTM, ANQGSEA. The CDR3 consists of 11 residues. Trimming left V 4 bases short and J 7 bases short, with 10 bases between. CDR3: CSVADLCGYTF. The CDR3 region has the DNA TGCAGCGTTGCCGACTTATGTGGCTACACCTTC.

This clonotype was seen a few times. The CDR3 DNA is TGTGCCAGCAGTTTGACAGCTCCCGGGGTAGGAGATACGCAGTATTTT. Protein sequence: CASSLTAPGVGDTQYF. The chain joins TRBV6-5 to TRBJ2-3; the D call may be TRBD1 or TRBD2 (5 bases each). V gave up 4 bases and J gave up 5 bases, with 19 bases separating them. The CDR3 has 16 amino acids. Germline CDR1 is MNHEY and CDR2 is SVGAGI.